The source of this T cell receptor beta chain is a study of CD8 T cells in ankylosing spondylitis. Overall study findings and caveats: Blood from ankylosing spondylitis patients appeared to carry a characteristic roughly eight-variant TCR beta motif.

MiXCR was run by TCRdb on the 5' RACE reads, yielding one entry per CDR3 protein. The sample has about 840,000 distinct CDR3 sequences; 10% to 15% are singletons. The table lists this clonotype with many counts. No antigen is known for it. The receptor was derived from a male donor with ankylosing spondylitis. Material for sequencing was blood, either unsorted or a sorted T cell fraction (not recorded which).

The CDR3: CSAREAGEQFF. CDR3 sequence (DNA): TGCAGTGCTAGAGAAGCTGGTGAGCAGTTCTTC. V gene TRBV20-1 combines with J gene TRBJ2-1; D unclear. The germline V gene has CDR1 DFQATT and CDR2 SNEGSKA (reference sequence). This CDR3 region has 11 residues. Trimming shortened V by 0 bases and J by 9 bases, and 6 bases separated the two germline ends.